Listed below are T cell receptor beta chains from one sample, sequenced in a study of CD8+CD57+ T cells in acquired aplastic anemia. TCRdb re-analysed the reads in MiXCR, keeping a single row per CDR3 protein. Here the sample spans hundreds of thousands of distinct CDR3 sequences, around a third being singletons. Sequenced: sorted CD4+, CD8+, or CD8+CD57+ T cells (not recorded which) from PBMCs. These receptors were taken from a human donor with aplastic anemia. The CDR3 runs from the conserved cysteine through the conserved F or W. D genes are given only for firm matches. Size is stated for part of the rows, as once, few or many counts, or as a class when the clone is expanded.

clone size,D gene,V gene,J gene,CDR3 protein,CDR3 DNA
few,TRBD2,TRBV12-3/TRBV12-4,TRBJ2-7,CASSLASGLAGETYEQYF,TGTGCCAGCAGTTTAGCCTCGGGACTAGCGGGGGAAACCTACGAGCAGTACTTC
few,-,TRBV19,TRBJ1-5,CASSRPGKSNQPQHF,TGTGCCAGTAGCCGCCCGGGGAAAAGCAATCAGCCCCAGCATTTT
-,TRBD1,TRBV10-3,TRBJ2-2,CAISFTGGHTGELFF,TGTGCCATCAGTTTCACAGGGGGCCATACCGGGGAGCTGTTTTTT
-,-,TRBV2,TRBJ1-2,CASSEEWGAGNTF,-
many,-,TRBV2,TRBJ2-1,CASGRQGNEQFF,TGTGCCAGCGGTCGTCAGGGCAATGAGCAGTTCTTC
-,-,TRBV4-3,TRBJ1-6,CASSQDLVRRNNSPLHF,TGCGCCAGCAGCCAAGATCTAGTCCGACGGAATAATTCACCCCTCCACTTT
-,-,TRBV3-1,TRBJ1-2,CASSQDTQGFHGYTF,TGTGCCAGCAGCCAAGATACGCAGGGGTTTCATGGCTACACCTTC
many,TRBD2,TRBV5-1,TRBJ2-7,CASSLSLAGSSYEQYF,TGCGCCAGCAGCTTGTCGCTAGCGGGCAGCTCCTACGAGCAGTACTTC
-,TRBD1,TRBV11-1,TRBJ1-2,CASSFSNRGSGAGYTF,TGTGCCAGCAGCTTTTCGAACAGGGGGTCCGGAGCTGGCTACACCTTC
many,-,TRBV5-1,TRBJ1-2,CASSSDGDYGYTF,TGCGCCAGCAGCTCCGACGGAGACTATGGCTACACCTTC
many,-,TRBV19,TRBJ2-1,CASQLAHEQFF,TGTGCCAGTCAACTAGCCCATGAGCAGTTCTTC
-,-,TRBV4-3,TRBJ2-3,CASSQDWQNTDTQYF,TGCGCCAGCAGCCAAGATTGGCAGAACACAGATACGCAGTATTTT
many,-,TRBV12-3/TRBV12-4,TRBJ1-2,CASSLGIYGYTF,TGTGCCAGCAGTTTAGGAATCTATGGCTACACCTTC
few,-,TRBV30,TRBJ2-7,CAWSVRDEQYF,TGTGCCTGGAGTGTACGGGACGAGCAGTACTTC
-,-,TRBV2,TRBJ1-3,CASSTALLADTIYF,TGTGCCAGCAGTACGGCTCTTTTGGCGGACACCATATATTTT
-,TRBD1,TRBV25-1,TRBJ2-3,CASSLGQGAMISTDTQYF,TGTGCCAGCAGCCTGGGACAGGGGGCGATGATCTCCACAGATACGCAGTATTTT
-,-,TRBV6-6,TRBJ2-2,CASSTSTGELFF,TGTGCCAGCAGTACCTCCACCGGGGAGCTGTTTTTT
few,-,TRBV9,TRBJ1-4,CASSVDFAQEKLFF,TGTGCCAGCAGCGTAGACTTCGCGCAGGAAAAACTGTTTTTT
-,TRBD2,TRBV29-1,TRBJ2-7,CSARLAGKPYEQYF,TGCAGCGCCCGACTAGCGGGGAAACCCTACGAGCAGTACTTC
many,-,TRBV7-8,TRBJ1-6,CASSPSRAVNSPLHF,TGTGCCAGCAGCCCTAGTAGGGCAGTAAATTCACCCCTCCACTTT
few,-,TRBV20-1,TRBJ1-6,CSAKKNDGSSYNSPLHF,TGCAGTGCCAAGAAGAATGACGGGAGCTCCTATAATTCACCCCTCCACTTT
-,-,TRBV29-1,TRBJ1-5,CSVGGYNEPQHF,TGCAGCGTTGGAGGGTACAATGAGCCCCAGCATTTT
-,-,TRBV9,TRBJ2-6,CASSVVPRRGSGANVLTF,TGTGCCAGCAGCGTTGTCCCCCGGCGAGGTTCTGGGGCCAACGTCCTGACTTTC
-,TRBD2,TRBV25-1,TRBJ2-2,CASVGLAGGSRTGELFF,TGTGCCAGCGTCGGACTAGCGGGGGGGTCGCGCACCGGGGAGCTGTTTTTT
many,-,TRBV24-1,TRBJ2-1,CATEGRVVNEQFF,TGTGCCACCGAGGGCAGGGTGGTCAATGAGCAGTTCTTC
-,-,TRBV19,TRBJ1-5,CASSHGQYSNQPQHF,TGTGCCAGTAGCCACGGTCAGTATAGCAATCAGCCCCAGCATTTT
few,-,TRBV28,TRBJ1-5,CASSASGPSNQPQHF,TGTGCCAGCAGCGCGAGCGGGCCTTCGAATCAGCCCCAGCATTTT
few,TRBD1,TRBV6-1,TRBJ2-7,CASSEAPRDRNLYF,TGTGCCAGCAGTGAAGCCCCCAGGGACAGAAACCTGTACTTC
few,-,TRBV2,TRBJ2-2,CASSRDHLTNTGELFF,TGTGCCAGCAGTAGGGACCACCTTACGAACACCGGGGAGCTGTTTTTT
few,-,TRBV9,TRBJ2-1,CASSVGDFSYNEQFF,TGTGCCAGCAGCGTAGGAGACTTCTCCTACAATGAGCAGTTCTTC
many,-,TRBV12-3/TRBV12-4,TRBJ1-2,CASRRDGANYGYTF,TGTGCCAGCAGGCGGGACGGAGCTAACTATGGCTACACCTTC
-,-,TRBV25-1,TRBJ2-7,CASSEGDYEQYF,TGTGCCAGCAGTGAGGGGGATTACGAGCAGTACTTC
-,TRBD1,TRBV9,TRBJ1-1,CASSLKTGVTEAFF,TGTGCCAGCAGCCTAAAAACAGGGGTAACTGAAGCTTTCTTT
many,TRBD1,TRBV9,TRBJ2-7,CASSVTGGAGYEQYF,TGTGCCAGCAGCGTGACAGGGGGCGCCGGCTACGAGCAGTACTTC
-,-,TRBV20-1,TRBJ2-2,CSARTGQRGTGELFF,TGCAGTGCTAGAACCGGACAGAGGGGAACCGGGGAGCTGTTTTTT
many,-,TRBV2,TRBJ1-2,CASSEEGGQLYGYTF,TGTGCCAGCAGTGAAGAGGGTGGACAGTTATATGGCTACACCTTC
-,-,TRBV25-1,TRBJ1-2,CASSPLPRDNYGYTF,TGTGCCAGCAGTCCTCTCCCGAGGGATAACTATGGCTACACCTTC